The 5 T cell receptor beta chains below all came from one sample that was sequenced in a study of Graves' ophthalmopathy and Graves' hyperthyroidism. The TCR beta CDR3 regions underwent amplification from RNA transcripts. RT-PCR in the first round used HTBI primers; a second-round multiplex PCR followed. TCRdb ran MiXCR on the multiplex PCR reads and lists one entry per CDR3 protein. The data contain 740,000 or so distinct CDR3 sequences, about 44% of them seen just once; the ten biggest clones take up approximately 43%. The specimen was peripheral blood. The receptors shown here come from an adult man with Graves' ophthalmopathy.

This clonotype was counted at least ten times. The chain employs TRBV29-1 and TRBJ2-5, with 7 positions matching TRBD1. The CDR3 loop spans 13 amino acids. Germline trimming cut 7 bases from V and 1 base from J; bases unmatched to any gene: 6. CDR1 is SQVTM and CDR2 is ANQGSEA in the germline V gene. This CDR3 reads CSANRGRQETQYF. The CDR3 nucleotides are TGCAGCGCCAACAGGGGTCGCCAAGAGACCCAGTACTTC.

This chain links TRBV20-1 with TRBJ2-7, with D unclear. V was trimmed by 1 base and J by 0 bases, leaving 10 bases between them. In germline, CDR1 is DFQATT, CDR2 SNEGSKA (reference sequence). The length of the CDR3 is 14 residues. The CDR3 loop reads CSARGPRASYEQYF. CDR3 nucleotide sequence: TGCAGTGCTAGAGGACCTAGGGCCTCCTACGAGCAGTACTTC.

The table lists this clonotype with many counts. A much bigger clone sits one base away, suggesting this may be a read error. The rearrangement links TRBV2 to TRBJ1-2; D gene ambiguous. The length of the CDR3 is 11 residues. CDR1 SNHLY and CDR2 FYNNEI come from the germline V gene. Trimming stripped 3 bases from V and 6 bases from J, with 5 bases between. The chain's CDR3 is CASSEVDGYTF. The CDR3 nucleotides are TGTGCCAGCAGTGAGGTGGATGGCTACACCTTC.

This clonotype has a single count. Germline and junction disagree at one end, which may indicate a read error. The chain couples TRBV10-3 to TRBJ1-5; TRBD1 matches 8 bases. The CDR3 is 15 residues long. The germline gives CDR1 ENHRY, CDR2 SYGVKD. CDR3: CASSGTGTGAQPQHF. The CDR3 coding sequence is TGTGCCAGCAGTGGGACCGGGACAGGAGCGCAGCCCCAGCATTTT.

This clonotype was counted many times. The rearrangement uses TRBV24-1 and TRBJ1-5, with 8 bases fitting TRBD1. Germline CDR1 reads KGHDR; CDR2 reads SFDVKD. V dropped 4 bases and J dropped 5; count of bases not matched to a gene: 0. This CDR3 has 13 amino acids. This CDR3 reads CATSETGDQPQHF. The CDR3, as DNA: TGTGCCACCAGTGAGACAGGGGATCAGCCCCAGCATTTT.